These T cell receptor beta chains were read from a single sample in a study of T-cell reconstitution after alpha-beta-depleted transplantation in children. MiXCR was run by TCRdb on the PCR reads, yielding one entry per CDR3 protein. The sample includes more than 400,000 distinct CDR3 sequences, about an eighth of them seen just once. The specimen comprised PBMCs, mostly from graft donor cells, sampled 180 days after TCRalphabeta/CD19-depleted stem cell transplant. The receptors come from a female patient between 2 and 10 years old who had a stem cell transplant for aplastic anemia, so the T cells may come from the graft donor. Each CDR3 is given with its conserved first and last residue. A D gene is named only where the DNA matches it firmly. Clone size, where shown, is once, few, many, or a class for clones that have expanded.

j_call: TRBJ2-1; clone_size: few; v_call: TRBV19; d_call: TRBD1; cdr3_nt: TGTGCCAGTAGTATTCCCGGGACAGGGAACAATGAGCAGTTCTTC; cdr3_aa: CASSIPGTGNNEQFF
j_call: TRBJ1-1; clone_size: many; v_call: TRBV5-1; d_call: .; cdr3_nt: TGCGCCAGCAGCTCTTGGCAGATGAACACTGAAGCTTTCTTT; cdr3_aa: CASSSWQMNTEAFF
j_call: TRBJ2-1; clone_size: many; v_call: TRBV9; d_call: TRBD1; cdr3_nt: TGTGCCAGCAGTCGTGCCACTTCTACGGGACAGAGCTCCTACAATGAGCAGTTCTTC; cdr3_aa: CASSRATSTGQSSYNEQFF
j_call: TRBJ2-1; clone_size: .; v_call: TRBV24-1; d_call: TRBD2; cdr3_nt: TGTGCCACCAGTACCGGGACTAGCGGTGACAATGAGCAGTTCTTC; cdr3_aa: CATSTGTSGDNEQFF
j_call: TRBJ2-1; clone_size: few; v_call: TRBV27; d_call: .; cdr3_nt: TGTGCCAGCAGTTCCCAGGGGAACCTCTACAATGAGCAGTTCTTC; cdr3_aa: CASSSQGNLYNEQFF
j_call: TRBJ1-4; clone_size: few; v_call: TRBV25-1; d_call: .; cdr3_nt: TGTGCCAGCAGTGAATGGGTCAGGGGTGTTGAAAAACTGTTTTTT; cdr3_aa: CASSEWVRGVEKLFF
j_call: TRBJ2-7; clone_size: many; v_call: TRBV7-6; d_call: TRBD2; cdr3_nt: TGTGCCAGCAGCTTGATTAGCGGGAGAACACACGAGCAGTACTTC; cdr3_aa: CASSLISGRTHEQYF
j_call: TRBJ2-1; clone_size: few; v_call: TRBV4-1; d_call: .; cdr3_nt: TGCGCCAGCAGCCCCCCTCTGTCGAGTAGTAGATCTCCTTACAATGAGCAGTTCTTC; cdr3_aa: CASSPPLSSSRSPYNEQFF
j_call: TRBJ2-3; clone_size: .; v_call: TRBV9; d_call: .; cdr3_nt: TGTGCCAGCAGCGTAGAGGGGTTTGAGGATAGAGATACGCAGTATTTT; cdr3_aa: CASSVEGFEDRDTQYF
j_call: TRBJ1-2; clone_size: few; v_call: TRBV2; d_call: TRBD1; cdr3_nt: TGTGCCAGCAGTGATTTCGGACAGGGAGGAGCTAACTATGGCTACACCTTC; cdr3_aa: CASSDFGQGGANYGYTF
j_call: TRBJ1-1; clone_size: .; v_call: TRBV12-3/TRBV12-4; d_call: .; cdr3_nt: TGTGCCAGCAGTCCTCATAGCGAGATCCTCCACAGGGTACTGTACACTGAAGCTTTCTTT; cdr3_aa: CASSPHSEILHRVLYTEAFF
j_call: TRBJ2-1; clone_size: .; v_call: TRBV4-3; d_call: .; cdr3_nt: TGCGCCAGCAGCCAAGATCTGGGACACGACAATGAGCAGTTCTTC; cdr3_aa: CASSQDLGHDNEQFF
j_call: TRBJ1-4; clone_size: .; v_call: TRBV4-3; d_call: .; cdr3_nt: TGCGCCAGCAGCCAAGACCTGGGAACGGTTAATGAAAAACTGTTTTTT; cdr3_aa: CASSQDLGTVNEKLFF
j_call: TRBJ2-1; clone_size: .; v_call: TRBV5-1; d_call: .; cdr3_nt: TGCGCCAGCAGCCCCAAGGGGGGAACGGCGCACAATGAGCAGTTCTTC; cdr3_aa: CASSPKGGTAHNEQFF
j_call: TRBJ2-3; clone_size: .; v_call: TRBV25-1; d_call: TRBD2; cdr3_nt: TGTGCCAGCAGTATTGTAGCGGGAGGAGGAACTAGCACAGATACGCAGTATTTT; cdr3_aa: CASSIVAGGGTSTDTQYF
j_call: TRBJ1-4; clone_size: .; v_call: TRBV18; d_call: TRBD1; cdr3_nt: TGTGCCAGCTCACCAAGGTCCATGACAGGGGGCGCGAGTGAAAAACTGTTTTTT; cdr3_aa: CASSPRSMTGGASEKLFF
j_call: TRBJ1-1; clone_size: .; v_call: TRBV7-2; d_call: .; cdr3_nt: TGTGCCAGCAGCTCCAAAATCTGGGGAAACACTGAAGCTTTCTTT; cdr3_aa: CASSSKIWGNTEAFF
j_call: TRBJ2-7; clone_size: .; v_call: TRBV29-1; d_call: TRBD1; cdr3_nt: TGCAGCGTTTCCATGAGGGGGCGGAAAGCCCACGAGCAGTACTTC; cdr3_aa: CSVSMRGRKAHEQYF
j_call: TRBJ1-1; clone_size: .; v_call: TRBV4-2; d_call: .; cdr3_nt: TGTGCCAGCAGCCCAGGGACTGTGGACACTGAAGCTTTCTTT; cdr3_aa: CASSPGTVDTEAFF
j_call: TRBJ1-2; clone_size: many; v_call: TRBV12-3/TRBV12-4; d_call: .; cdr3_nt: TGTGCCAGCAGTTCCCTCAGGGTGGGGGGCCCTGGGGGCTATGGCTACACCTTC; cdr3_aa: CASSSLRVGGPGGYGYTF
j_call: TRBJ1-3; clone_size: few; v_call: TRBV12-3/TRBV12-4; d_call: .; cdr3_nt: TGTGCCAGCAGTACAGCCGGGGCCTCGGCGGGAAACACCATATATTTT; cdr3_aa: CASSTAGASAGNTIYF
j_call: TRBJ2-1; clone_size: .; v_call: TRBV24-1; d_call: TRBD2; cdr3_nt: TGTGCCACCAGTGAAACCGGGACTAGCGGATACAATGAGCAGTTCTTC; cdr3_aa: CATSETGTSGYNEQFF
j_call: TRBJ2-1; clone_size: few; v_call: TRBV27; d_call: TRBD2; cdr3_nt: TGTGCCAGCAGTTTATTCGTGGGTAGCGGGAGGGGTTGGGAGCAGTTCTTC; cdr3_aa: CASSLFVGSGRGWEQFF
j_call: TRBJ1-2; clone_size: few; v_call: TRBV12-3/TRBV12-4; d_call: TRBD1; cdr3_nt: TGTGCCAGCAGTTTAGGGGACAGGGGGCGTGTTGGCTACACCTTC; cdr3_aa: CASSLGDRGRVGYTF
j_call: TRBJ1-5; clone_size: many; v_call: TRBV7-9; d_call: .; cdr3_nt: TGTGCCAGCAGCTTTCTGGGGGTAGGGCAGCCCCAGCATTTT; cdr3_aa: CASSFLGVGQPQHF
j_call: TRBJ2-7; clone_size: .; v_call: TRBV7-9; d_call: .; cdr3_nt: TGTGCCAGCAGCTCCCTGGGTAGCGCCGAGCAGTACTTC; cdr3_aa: CASSSLGSAEQYF
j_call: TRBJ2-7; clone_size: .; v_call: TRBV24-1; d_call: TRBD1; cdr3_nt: TGTGCCACCAGTGATACGTCGGGACAGTACTCCTACGAGCAGTACTTC; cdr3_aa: CATSDTSGQYSYEQYF
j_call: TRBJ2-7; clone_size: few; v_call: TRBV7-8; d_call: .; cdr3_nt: TGTGCCAGCAGCTTAATGAGGGGCAGGGGAGGCGAGCAGTACTTC; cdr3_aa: CASSLMRGRGGEQYF
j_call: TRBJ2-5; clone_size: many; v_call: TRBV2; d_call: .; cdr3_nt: TGTGCCAGCAGGACCGACAGGAGCCAAGAGACCCAGTACTTC; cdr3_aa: CASRTDRSQETQYF
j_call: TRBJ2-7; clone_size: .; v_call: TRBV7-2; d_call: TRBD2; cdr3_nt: TGTGCCAGCAGCTTCACACCGACTAGCGGGGGTTTCTACGAGCAGTACTTC; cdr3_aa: CASSFTPTSGGFYEQYF
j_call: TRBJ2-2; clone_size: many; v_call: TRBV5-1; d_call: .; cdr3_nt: TGCGCCAGCAGCAAGATCAGGGAAAACACCGGGGAGCTGTTTTTT; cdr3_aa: CASSKIRENTGELFF
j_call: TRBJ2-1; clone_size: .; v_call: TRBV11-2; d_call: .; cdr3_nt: TGTGCCAGCAGCTTAGATCAGGCGACTACACACAATGAGCAGTTCTTC; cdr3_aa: CASSLDQATTHNEQFF
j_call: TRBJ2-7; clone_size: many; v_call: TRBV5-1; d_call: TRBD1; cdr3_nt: TGCGCCAGCAGCTCGGACAGGGACGAGCAGTACTTC; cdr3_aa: CASSSDRDEQYF
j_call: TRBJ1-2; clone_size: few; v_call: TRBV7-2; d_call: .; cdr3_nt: TGTGCCAGCAGCCCGGGGGGAGGGGGGCTAAGGTATGGCTACACCTTC; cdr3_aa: CASSPGGGGLRYGYTF
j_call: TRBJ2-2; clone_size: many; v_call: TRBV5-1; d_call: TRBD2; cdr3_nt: TGCGCCAGCAGCACTCTAGCGGGAGGAACGAACACCGGGGAGCTGTTTTTT; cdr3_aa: CASSTLAGGTNTGELFF
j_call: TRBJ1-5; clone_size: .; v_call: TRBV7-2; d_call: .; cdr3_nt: TGTGCCAGCAGCTTAAGGGGCGCTACGAATCAGCCCCAGCATTTT; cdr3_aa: CASSLRGATNQPQHF
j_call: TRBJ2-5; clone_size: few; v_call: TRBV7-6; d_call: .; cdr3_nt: TGTGCCAGCAGCTTATTCTTATCTGGGGAGACCCAGTACTTC; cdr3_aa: CASSLFLSGETQYF
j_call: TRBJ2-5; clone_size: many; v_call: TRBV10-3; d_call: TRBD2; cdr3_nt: TGTGCCACCAGCTTCGAGATGACTAGCGGGGGCCCGGAGACCCAGTACTTC; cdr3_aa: CATSFEMTSGGPETQYF
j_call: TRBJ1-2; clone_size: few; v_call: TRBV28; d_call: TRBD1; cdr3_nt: TGTGCCAGCAGTTCGGGACAGGGCAGACATGGCTACACCTTC; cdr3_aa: CASSSGQGRHGYTF
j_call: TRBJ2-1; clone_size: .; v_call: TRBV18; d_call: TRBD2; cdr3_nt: TGTGCCAGCTCACCACTCCGGGAGGGGAATGAGCAGTTCTTC; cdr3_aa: CASSPLREGNEQFF
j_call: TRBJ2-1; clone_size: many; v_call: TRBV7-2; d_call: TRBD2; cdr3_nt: TGTGCCAGCAGTCTTGCGGGGACTAGCTCGTACAATGAGCAGTTCTTC; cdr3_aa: CASSLAGTSSYNEQFF
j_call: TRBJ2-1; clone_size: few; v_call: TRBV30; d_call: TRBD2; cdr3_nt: TGTGCCTGGAGCCTTGGACTAGCGGGAGGAAATGAGCAGTTCTTC; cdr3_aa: CAWSLGLAGGNEQFF
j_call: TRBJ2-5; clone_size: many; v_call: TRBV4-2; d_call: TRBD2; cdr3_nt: TGTGCCAGCAGTCCAAGTGGCCTAGCGGGAGGCGGGCAGACCCAGTACTTC; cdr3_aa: CASSPSGLAGGGQTQYF
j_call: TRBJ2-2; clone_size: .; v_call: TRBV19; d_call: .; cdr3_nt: TGTGCCAGTAGTGGTGTAGGGGAGCTGTTTTTT; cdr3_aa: CASSGVGELFF
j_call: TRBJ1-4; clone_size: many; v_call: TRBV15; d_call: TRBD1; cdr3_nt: TGTGCCACCAGCAGGACCGGGACAGTGGATGAAAAACTGTTTTTT; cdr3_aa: CATSRTGTVDEKLFF
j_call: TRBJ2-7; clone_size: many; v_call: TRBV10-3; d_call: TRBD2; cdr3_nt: TGTGCCATCAGTGAGCTCGACCACGGACTAGCGGGAAGCTACGAGCAGTACTTC; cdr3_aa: CAISELDHGLAGSYEQYF
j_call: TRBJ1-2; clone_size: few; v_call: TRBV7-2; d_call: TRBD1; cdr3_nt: TGTGCCAGCAGCTTAAACCTTGGAGTTTGGGGACAGGGGAGCTACACCTTC; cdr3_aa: CASSLNLGVWGQGSYTF
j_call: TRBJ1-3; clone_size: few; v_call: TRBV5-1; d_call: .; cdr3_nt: TGCGCCAGCAGCTTATGGACAGTCAAGGGGATTGATTGGTGCTCCATATATTTT; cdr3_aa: CASSLWTVKGIDWCSIYF
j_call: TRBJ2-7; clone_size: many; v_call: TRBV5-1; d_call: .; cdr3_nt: TGCGCCAGCAGCTTTAGCAGGGAGCGATACGAGCAGTACTTC; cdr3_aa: CASSFSRERYEQYF
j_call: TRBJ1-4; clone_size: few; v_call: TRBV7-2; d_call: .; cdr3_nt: TGTGCCAGCAGTTCGCCGGGACGGAGCAATGAAAAACTGTTTTTT; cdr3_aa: CASSSPGRSNEKLFF